Below, one TCR beta chain is given with its context. The data derive from a study of blood T cell repertoires in COVID-19. Assay used: immunoSEQ multiplex PCR; TCRdb lists only in-frame clones, some missing. This sample has 200,000 to 300,000 clones, with 75% to 90% found just once. This CDR3 is built from 15 residues. V was clipped by 6 bases and J by 3 bases; unmatched bases: 9. Germline CDR1 is MNHEY and CDR2 is SVGAGI. The source is a middle-aged woman with acute or convalescent COVID-19. What was sequenced was peripheral blood. The chain employs TRBV6-5 and TRBJ1-2, with 8 positions matching TRBD1. CDR3 DNA sequence: TGTGCCAGCAGCCAAACGGGACAGGCGCACTATGGCTACACCTTC. This gives the protein CASSQTGQAHYGYTF.